This T cell receptor beta chain was obtained from a study of monozygotic twins with inflammatory bowel disease. TCRdb re-called the 5' RACE reads and catalogs CDR3 proteins one per entry, DNA excluded. The sample is made up of 420,000 or so distinct CDR3 sequences, and the top ten hold 2% to 3% of it. Unfractionated whole blood yielded total RNA, and T cells were not sorted. Germline CDR1 reads ENHRY; CDR2 reads SYGVKD. There are 13 residues in the CDR3. V and J are TRBV10-3 and TRBJ2-1. The sequence was obtained from a human donor with ulcerative colitis or Crohn's disease, or a healthy co-twin of an affected twin (not recorded which). The sequenced sample consisted of blood. The CDR3 is CAISESVAGEQFF.